This TCR beta chain was captured by sequencing in a study of tumor-infiltrating lymphocytes in primary liver carcinoma. Points from the study as a whole: Tumors had a significantly higher top-250-clone fraction than blood (p = 0.039). Unsorted bulk samples meant CD4+ and CD8+ repertoires went uncompared.

Alongside blood RNA obtained from unsorted whole blood, germline DNA was also extracted. Patients in the cohort were treatment-naive and living with chronic HBV infection. The CDR3 is made up of 13 amino acids. CDR1 is ENHRY and CDR2 is SYGVKD in the germline V gene. The germline V and J ends were trimmed by 6 bases and 6 bases, with 14 bases remaining between them. Concerning this clonotype: Its cognate antigen is unknown.

With around 490 ng total RNA as template and a constant-region primer, TCR beta cDNA was made. What produced the TCR beta libraries was three nested multiplex PCR rounds using slightly modified ARM-PCR. A C-beta reverse primer and TRBV1-TRBV30 forward primers served in each of the first two PCR rounds, at approximately 10 cycles apiece. TCRdb called the multiplex PCR reads again in MiXCR, with one record for every CDR3 protein. The table includes approximately 330,000 distinct CDR3 sequences, around three fifths detected once. Sequenced: peripheral blood. This chain joins TRBV10-3 and TRBJ1-1, with unresolved D. The receptor was isolated from a man aged 40-50 years with primary liver carcinoma and hepatitis B virus infection. The CDR3 DNA follows: TGTGCCATCAGGGCGCGTGGGGTGCCTGAAGCTTTCTTT. Protein product: CAIRARGVPEAFF.